What follows are 29 T cell receptor beta chains derived from one specimen sequenced in a study of T cell responses to AZD1222 COVID-19 vaccine. Profiling relied on immunoSEQ multiplex PCR, and the TCRdb table lists in-frame clones only, not all of them. The sample consists of more than 150,000 clones, 80% to 95% of them appearing once. This specimen consisted of peripheral blood, obtained on day 0 of AZD1222 vaccination. These receptors were obtained from an adult in good health.

The chain couples TRBV5-1 to TRBJ2-2; 7 bases are shared with TRBD2. CDR3 length equals 13 residues. Germline CDR1 reads SGHRS; CDR2 reads YFSETQ. V trimming: 4 bases; J trimming: 8 bases; junction bases outside the gene matches: 5. The CDR3 DNA follows: TGCGCCAGCAGCCACGGGGGGACTGGGGAGCTGTTTTTT. Protein product: CASSHGGTGELFF.

The rearrangement uses TRBV19 and TRBJ1-2; D remains ambiguous. There are 12 residues in the CDR3. Trimming stripped 10 bases from V and 5 bases from J, with 14 bases between. CDR1 LNHDA and CDR2 SQIVND come from the germline V gene (reference sequence). CDR3 coding DNA: TGTGCCACCTCCCGAGAGCGATATGGCTACACCTTC. Its protein product is CATSRERYGYTF.

For the CDR3, the DNA is TGTGCCATCAGCAATATGACCGGGACAGGGAGAAACACCATATATTTT. Protein product: CAISNMTGTGRNTIYF. The chain couples TRBV10-3 to TRBJ1-3; TRBD1 matches 9 bases. V dropped 6 bases and J dropped 5; count of bases not matched to a gene: 11. The CDR3 consists of 16 residues. CDR1 and CDR2 from the germline V gene are ENHRY and SYGVKD.

The J gene is TRBJ1-1, the V gene TRBV28; no definite D call. Germline CDR1 reads MDHEN; CDR2 reads SYDVKM. The CDR3 runs to 15 residues. With 3 bases removed from V and 4 bases from J, the gap between germline ends came to 15 bases. CDR3 residues: CASSFREKGRTEAFF. The CDR3 DNA is TGTGCCAGCAGTTTTAGGGAAAAGGGCCGCACTGAAGCTTTCTTT. The full variable domain, rest sourced from reference TRBV28 and TRBJ1-1, is DVKVTQSSRYLVKRTGEKVFLECVQDMDHENMFWYRQDPGLGLRLIYFSYDVKMKEKGDIPEGYSVSREKKERFSLILESASTNQTSMYLCASSFREKGRTEAFFGQGTRLTVV.

V gene TRBV5-1 combines with J gene TRBJ1-2; D is perhaps TRBD1 (6 bases). Trimming shortened V by 3 bases and J by 8 bases, and 17 bases separated the two germline ends. Per the germline V gene, CDR1 is SGHRS and CDR2 is YFSETQ. The CDR3 totals 14 residues. The CDR3 coding sequence is TGCGCCAGCAGCTCGCGATCAGACCAGGGGGGCTACACCTTC. Translated, it gives CASSSRSDQGGYTF.

The genes are TRBV14 and TRBJ2-7; 11 nucleotides agree with TRBD2. CDR3 length equals 15 residues. Germline V gives CDR1 SGHDN, CDR2 FVKESK. The junction had 3 bases not matched to a gene; V was cut back by 2 bases and J by 3 bases. The DNA for the CDR3 is TGTGCCAGCAGCCAACTAGCGGGAGGAGTCTACGAGCAGTACTTC. Translation: CASSQLAGGVYEQYF.

The count of this clone is one. J is TRBJ2-6 and V is TRBV28, with 7 bases lining up with TRBD1. CDR1 is MDHEN, CDR2 SYDVKM, per germline. With V trimmed by 4 bases and J by 2 bases, 2 bases remained unmatched. There are 15 residues in the CDR3. The CDR3 sequence: CASSSQGAGANVLTF. CDR3 nucleotides: TGTGCCAGCAGTTCCCAGGGGGCTGGGGCCAACGTCCTGACTTTC.

This chain uses TRBV11-2 with TRBJ2-7; 11 nucleotides line up with TRBD2. The V gene end was trimmed by 2 bases and the J gene end by 2 bases; junction bases not matched to a gene: 5. Germline V CDR1 and CDR2: SGHAT, FQNNGV. The CDR3 is 16 residues long. In nucleotides, the CDR3 is TGTGCCAGCAGCTTACCCCGTAGCGGGAGGGCCTACGAGCAGTACTTC. Encoded protein: CASSLPRSGRAYEQYF.

The rearrangement joins TRBV7-2 to TRBJ2-7, with D maybe TRBD2 (7 bases). CDR1 and CDR2 from the germline V gene are SGHTA and FQGNSA. This CDR3 is 14 amino acids long. V gave up 9 bases and J gave up 4 bases, with 19 bases separating them. In nucleotides, the CDR3 is TGTGCCAGTCGATCTAGCGGAGGGGGTTACGAGCAGTACTTC. Translated, it gives CASRSSGGGYEQYF.

The table lists this clone with a few counts. The rearrangement uses TRBV6-2 or TRBV6-3 and TRBJ2-7, with 7 bases lining up with TRBD1. Germline V gives CDR1 MNHEY, CDR2 SVGEGT. The CDR3 totals 13 residues. Trimming at V came to 6 bases and at J to 4 bases, leaving 6 bases not matched to a gene. The CDR3 spells CASSIMTGYEQYF. CDR3 DNA sequence: TGTGCCAGCAGCATAATGACAGGGTACGAGCAGTACTTC.

Only one count was recorded for this clone. The chain joins TRBV5-5 to TRBJ2-1; TRBD2 matches at 9 bases. Germline V gene sequence: CDR1 SGHKS, CDR2 YYEKEE (reference sequence). The CDR3 totals 15 residues. J was trimmed by 9 bases and V by 2 bases; bases with no gene match: 9. In nucleotides, the CDR3 is TGTGCCAGCAGCTTCCGGCGGGAGGGCCTCGGTGAGCAGTTCTTC. Translation: CASSFRREGLGEQFF.

V gene TRBV7-2 combines with J gene TRBJ2-2; no clear D gene. There are 14 residues in the CDR3. The germline V gene encodes CDR1 SGHTA and CDR2 FQGNSA. Trimming removed 3 bases from V and 8 bases from J, with 13 bases in between. As DNA, the CDR3 is TGTGCCAGCAGCTTCCTCGGGTGGATAGGGGAGCTGTTTTTT. It is translated as CASSFLGWIGELFF.

The rearrangement joins TRBV25-1 to TRBJ1-6; D call uncertain. V dropped 1 base and J dropped 2 bases, with 6 bases sitting between them. Germline-derived CDR1 and CDR2 are MGHDK and SYGVNS. This CDR3 contains 15 residues. Here the CDR3 DNA reads TGTGCCAGCAGTGAATCCAGTGCCTATAATTCACCCCTCCACTTT. Translation gives CASSESSAYNSPLHF.

The chain is built from TRBV3-1 (or the pseudogene TRBV3-2) and TRBJ1-2, with D maybe TRBD1 (5 bases). CDR1 LGHDT and CDR2 YNNKEL come from the germline V gene (reference sequence). This CDR3 is built from 13 residues. V shed 0 bases and J shed 8 bases, with 10 bases lying between them. CDR3 DNA: TGTGCCAGCAGCCAAGAGGGCAGGGCAGGCTACACCTTC. Its protein is CASSQEGRAGYTF.

The chain combines TRBV2 with TRBJ2-7; 10 bases align to TRBD1. CDR3 length: 16 amino acids. Germline loops: CDR1 SNHLY, CDR2 FYNNEI. The junction had 6 bases not matched to a gene; V was cut back by 4 bases and J by 0 bases. The CDR3 DNA follows: TGTGCCAGCAGTGGGGACAGGGGCCGAAGCTCCTACGAGCAGTACTTC. Protein sequence: CASSGDRGRSSYEQYF.

The V call is TRBV24-1, the J call TRBJ2-7; D assignment may be TRBD1 or TRBD2 (5 bases each). Deletions cut 4 bases from V and 7 bases from J, with 13 bases between. Germline CDR1 is KGHDR and CDR2 is SFDVKD. The CDR3 covers 13 residues. CDR3 sequence reads: CATSEPGRGEQYF. DNA of the CDR3: TGTGCCACCAGTGAACCGGGACGAGGGGAGCAGTACTTC.

This clone was seen a single time. The gene calls are TRBV29-1 and TRBJ1-2; a weak D match, TRBD1 (6 bases). The CDR3 loop spans 13 amino acids. The germline V gene has CDR1 SQVTM and CDR2 ANQGSEA. The ends were cut back, 4 bases at V and 1 base at J, with 10 bases in the middle. The CDR3, as DNA: TGCAGCGTTGTTGACAGGTATAACTATGGCTACACCTTC. It specifies CSVVDRYNYGYTF.

V usage is TRBV11-2 and J usage is TRBJ2-1, with D possibly TRBD2 on 5 matching bases. Trimming removed 4 bases from V and 9 bases from J, with 16 bases in between. Germline V gives CDR1 SGHAT, CDR2 FQNNGV. This CDR3 is built from 14 residues. In nucleotides, the CDR3 is TGTGCCAGCAGCTCCAACCCCGGTCGGGGTGAGCAGTTCTTC. It is translated as CASSSNPGRGEQFF.

CDR3 sequence: CASSLGILEKLFF. The CDR3 coding sequence is TGCGCCAGCAGCCTCGGGATCCTGGAAAAACTGTTTTTT. The rearrangement uses TRBV4-1 and TRBJ1-4; D gene ambiguous. CDR1 MGHRA and CDR2 YSYEKL come from the germline V gene. With 4 bases removed from V and 8 bases from J, the gap between germline ends came to 11 bases. The CDR3 runs 13 residues.

The sample holds one count of this clone. The chain combines TRBV28 with TRBJ2-3, with TRBD1 matching over 8 bases. Losses at the gene ends were 7 bases for V and 3 bases for J; bases not matched to a gene: 15. The CDR3 has 17 residues. Germline assignment: CDR1 MDHEN and CDR2 SYDVKM. The CDR3 DNA follows: TGTGCCAGCACCCTGGGGGCTGGGACAGGTCTGACAGATACGCAGTATTTT. Protein product: CASTLGAGTGLTDTQYF.

The chain joins TRBV6-2 or TRBV6-3 to TRBJ2-5; D is unclear. The CDR3 consists of 11 residues. Trimming cost V 4 bases and J 5 bases, with 5 bases left between them. Germline loops: CDR1 MNHEY, CDR2 SVGEGT. As DNA, the CDR3 is TGTGCCAGCAGTTTTTCTGAGACCCAGTACTTC. Residues: CASSFSETQYF.

V and J are TRBV6-5 and TRBJ1-2; 10 bases are shared with TRBD1. V trimming: 6 bases; J trimming: 6 bases; junction bases outside the gene matches: 7. In germline, CDR1 is MNHEY, CDR2 SVGAGI. The CDR3 is made up of 14 amino acids. The CDR3 nucleotides read TGTGCCAGCAGAAAGACAGGGGGCGCAGATGGCTACACCTTC. Its protein product is CASRKTGGADGYTF.

V and J are TRBV11-3 and TRBJ1-6; a weak D match, TRBD1 (6 bases). The CDR3 sequence is 13 residues long. The germline V gene encodes CDR1 SGHNT and CDR2 YENEEA. The V and J ends lost 5 bases and 6 bases respectively, with 8 bases between them. The chain's CDR3 is CASSTGSNSPLHF. CDR3 in DNA: TGTGCCAGCAGCACAGGGTCTAATTCACCCCTCCACTTT.

The V and J genes are TRBV30 and TRBJ1-4, with 9 positions matching TRBD1. CDR1 GTSNPN and CDR2 SVGIG come from the germline V gene (reference sequence). The junction had 5 bases not matched to a gene; V was cut back by 2 bases and J by 1 base. CDR3 length: 16 residues. The CDR3, as DNA: TGTGCCTGGAGTTTGACAGGGGGAAGAACTAATGAAAAACTGTTTTTT. It translates to CAWSLTGGRTNEKLFF.

The genes are TRBV24-1 and TRBJ1-1; D gene unclear. The germline V and J ends were trimmed by 2 bases and 4 bases, with 4 bases remaining between them. Germline assignment: CDR1 KGHDR and CDR2 SFDVKD. The CDR3 covers 12 residues. CDR3 residues: CATSDSGTEAFF. CDR3 nucleotides: TGTGCCACCAGTGATTCAGGCACTGAAGCTTTCTTT.

The CDR3 sequence: CASNSPLAGVAGELFF. DNA for the CDR3: TGTGCCAGCAACTCTCCTCTAGCGGGAGTAGCCGGGGAGCTGTTTTTT. The J gene is TRBJ2-2, the V gene TRBV2, with TRBD2 identical over 10 bases. Losses at the gene ends were 7 bases for V and 6 bases for J; bases not matched to a gene: 11. CDR3 length: 16 amino acids. Germline V gives CDR1 SNHLY, CDR2 FYNNEI. Full variable domain (rest looked up from reference TRBV2 and TRBJ2-2): EPEVTQTPSHQVTQMGQEVILRCVPISNHLYFYWYRQILGQKVEFLVSFYNNEISEKSEIFDDQFSVERPDGSNFTLKIRSTKLEDSAMYFCASNSPLAGVAGELFFGEGSRLTVL.

The chain combines TRBV27 with TRBJ1-1, with 11 bases lining up with TRBD1. V shed 2 bases and J 4 bases; nucleotides not matched to a gene: 6. Germline V gene lookup returns CDR1 MNHEY and CDR2 SMNVEV (reference sequence). This CDR3 contains 16 residues. CDR3 in amino acids: CASSLTGQGVSTEAFF. In DNA, the CDR3 is TGTGCCAGCAGTTTAACGGGACAGGGGGTTTCCACTGAAGCTTTCTTT.

The chain employs TRBV7-2 and TRBJ1-2, with a weak D call TRBD1 (6 bases). The germline V gene has CDR1 SGHTA and CDR2 FQGNSA. Trimming removed 2 bases at V and 5 bases at J, with 12 bases between. This CDR3 has 14 amino acids. The CDR3 DNA is TGTGCCAGCAGCTTAACCAGGGACAATTATGGCTACACCTTC. Amino acid sequence: CASSLTRDNYGYTF.

V is TRBV7-2 and J is TRBJ2-7; D is unresolved. V lost 3 bases to trimming and J lost 7 bases, with 10 bases between them. Germline V gene data show CDR1 as SGHTA and CDR2 as FQGNSA. This CDR3 has 12 residues. CDR3 in amino acids: CASSFFLNEQYF. The DNA for the CDR3 is TGTGCCAGCAGCTTTTTCCTAAATGAGCAGTACTTC. Full variable domain (missing parts from reference TRBV7-2 and TRBJ2-7): GAGVSQSPSNKVTEKGKDVELRCDPISGHTALYWYRQSLGQGLEFLIYFQGNSAPDKSGLPSDRFSAERTGGSVSTLTIQRTQQEDSAVYLCASSFFLNEQYFGPGTRLTVT.